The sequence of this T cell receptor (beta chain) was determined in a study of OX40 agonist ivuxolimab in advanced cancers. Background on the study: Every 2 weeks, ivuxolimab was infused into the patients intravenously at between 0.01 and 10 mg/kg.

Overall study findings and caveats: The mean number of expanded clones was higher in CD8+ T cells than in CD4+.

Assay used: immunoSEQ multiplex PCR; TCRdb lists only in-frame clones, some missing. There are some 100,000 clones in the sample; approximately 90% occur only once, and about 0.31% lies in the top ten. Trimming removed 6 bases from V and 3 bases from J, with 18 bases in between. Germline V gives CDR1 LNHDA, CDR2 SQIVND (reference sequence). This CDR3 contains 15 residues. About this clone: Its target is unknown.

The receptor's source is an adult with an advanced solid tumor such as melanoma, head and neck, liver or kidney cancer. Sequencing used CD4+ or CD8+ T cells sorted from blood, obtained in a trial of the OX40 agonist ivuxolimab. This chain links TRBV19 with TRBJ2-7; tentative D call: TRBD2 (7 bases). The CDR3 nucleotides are TGTGCCAGTAGGACAAGGGGGGGCGCAGGCTACGAGCAGTACTTC. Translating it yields CASRTRGGAGYEQYF.